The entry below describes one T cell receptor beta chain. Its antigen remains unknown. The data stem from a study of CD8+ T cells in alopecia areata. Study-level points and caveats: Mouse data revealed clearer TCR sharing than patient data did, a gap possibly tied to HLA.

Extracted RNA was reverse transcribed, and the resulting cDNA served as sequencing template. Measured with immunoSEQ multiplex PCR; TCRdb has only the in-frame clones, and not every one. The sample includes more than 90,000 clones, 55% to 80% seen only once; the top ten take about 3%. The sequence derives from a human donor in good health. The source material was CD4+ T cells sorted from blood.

CDR3 DNA sequence: TGTGCCAGCAGCCCGGACAGGGTTGGCTACACCTTC. It translates to CASSPDRVGYTF. The rearrangement links TRBV7-2 to TRBJ1-2; TRBD1 agrees at 8 bases. This CDR3 contains 12 residues. The germline gives CDR1 SGHTA, CDR2 FQGNSA. V gave up 5 bases and J gave up 7 bases; unmatched junction bases: 3.